The 18 T cell receptor beta chains in this list originate from one sample, sequenced in a study of response to subunit inactivated influenza vaccine (dated by TCRdb to about 2018). Receptors were amplified or captured by RT-PCR. Sequencing took place on an Illumina HiSeq 2500. The public sequencing data were trimmed at Q25 with fastp and processed into clonotypes with MiXCR by TCRdb, which kept only in-frame beta chains. Rows with one shared CDR3 protein collapse into an entry with the most common genes and DNA. This sample lists more than 400,000 distinct CDR3 sequences; approximately 7.3% were detected once. The biggest ten clones account for roughly 14% of the sample. Source: PBMCs from blood, taken less than 30 months after vaccination. Receptor source: a man aged 45 to 70 who received an inactivated influenza vaccine. Donor details come from another sample of the same person, matched by shared clones.

This clonotype came up many times. The gene calls are TRBV7-2 and TRBJ2-7, with D unresolved. The germline CDR1 and CDR2 sequences are SGHTA and FQGNSA. The CDR3 length is 13 residues. V was clipped by 0 bases and J by 2 bases, with 5 bases between them. CDR3 bases: TGTGCCAGCAGCTTAGCTCCCACCTACGAGCAGTACTTC. Protein sequence: CASSLAPTYEQYF.

This clonotype showed up just a few times. This rearrangement joins TRBV6-5 to TRBJ1-4; 7 nucleotides line up with TRBD1. With 5 bases clipped from V and 7 bases from J, the junction kept 10 bases outside the gene matches. Per the germline V gene, CDR1 is MNHEY and CDR2 is SVGAGI. The CDR3 runs 15 residues. CDR3 in amino acids: CASSTRQGGIEKLFF. CDR3 in DNA: TGTGCCAGCAGTACTCGACAGGGAGGTATTGAAAAACTGTTTTTT.

The sample holds many counts of this clonotype. V is TRBV6-1 and J is TRBJ2-7; 13 bases fit TRBD2. CDR3 length: 14 residues. CDR1 is MNHNS and CDR2 is SASEGT in the germline V gene. V shed 6 bases and J 1 base; nucleotides not matched to a gene: 0. The DNA of the CDR3 is TGTGCCAGCAGACTAGCGGGAGGGTCCTACGAGCAGTACTTC. Translating gives CASRLAGGSYEQYF.

This clonotype was seen a few times. V gene TRBV27 combines with J gene TRBJ2-3; TRBD2 matches 12 bases. J was trimmed by 8 bases and V by 4 bases; bases with no gene match: 10. The CDR3 totals 16 residues. Per germline, CDR1 MNHEY and CDR2 SMNVEV (reference sequence). The CDR3 spells CASSSSRLAGAVTQYF. In nucleotides, the CDR3 is TGTGCCAGCAGTTCCTCCCGACTAGCGGGAGCAGTTACGCAGTATTTT.

This chain uses TRBV7-2 with TRBJ2-3; 11 nucleotides line up with TRBD2. V gave up 5 bases and J gave up 6 bases; unmatched junction bases: 4. Germline V CDR1 and CDR2: SGHTA, FQGNSA. This CDR3 is 14 amino acids long. For the CDR3, the DNA is TGTGCCAGCAGCCAGGGACTAGCGGTTGATACGCAGTATTTT. Encoded protein: CASSQGLAVDTQYF. Full variable domain (remainder filled in from reference TRBV7-2 and TRBJ2-3): GAGVSQSPSNKVTEKGKDVELRCDPISGHTALYWYRQSLGQGLEFLIYFQGNSAPDKSGLPSDRFSAERTGGSVSTLTIQRTQQEDSAVYLCASSQGLAVDTQYFGPGTRLTVL.

This clonotype has just a few counts. The chain recombines TRBV6-2 or TRBV6-3 with TRBJ2-7, with 10 bases matching TRBD1. Germline CDR1 MNHEY, CDR2 SVGEGT. The CDR3 covers 18 residues. The V and J ends lost 3 bases and 3 bases, in that order; junction bases with no gene match: 14. CDR3 sequence: CASSYTRDRGFIFYEQYF. The CDR3 coding sequence is TGTGCCAGCAGTTATACCCGGGACAGGGGTTTCATCTTCTACGAGCAGTACTTC.

This clonotype came up many times. This chain connects TRBV30 to TRBJ1-1; the D is unclear. Looked up from germline, CDR1 is GTSNPN and CDR2 is SVGIG (reference sequence). V shed 4 bases and J shed 0 bases, with 9 bases lying between them. The CDR3 sequence is 13 residues long. The CDR3 region has the DNA TGTGCCTGGACCGCAGGAGTGAACACTGAAGCTTTCTTT. It codes for CAWTAGVNTEAFF. The full variable domain, with the rest looked up from reference TRBV30 and TRBJ1-1, is SQTIHQWPATLVQPVGSPLSLECTVEGTSNPNLYWYRQAAGRGLQLLFYSVGIGQISSEVPQNLSASRPQDRQFILSSKKLLLSDSGFYLCAWTAGVNTEAFFGQGTRLTVV.

The CDR3 bases are TGCAGTGCTAGAGATGCCGGGAGGATAGATACGCAGTATTTT. Translated, it gives CSARDAGRIDTQYF. The V gene is TRBV20-1, the J gene TRBJ2-3; 7 positions match TRBD2. V lost 0 bases to trimming and J lost 5 bases; unmatched junction nucleotides: 5. Germline assignment: CDR1 DFQATT and CDR2 SNEGSKA (reference sequence). CDR3 size: 14 residues.

This clonotype was counted only a few times. This CDR3 reads CASKLTRGRNTQYF. The CDR3 DNA follows: TGTGCCAGCAAACTAACCCGGGGCCGGAATACCCAGTACTTC. The chain has TRBV6-1 and TRBJ2-5; D may match TRBD1 or TRBD2 (5 bases each). CDR3 size: 14 residues. V was pared by 7 bases and J by 8 bases, with 20 bases between. Per the germline V gene, CDR1 is MNHNS and CDR2 is SASEGT.

This clonotype was seen a few times. The rearrangement uses TRBV20-1 and TRBJ2-3; 9 bases agree with TRBD2. Per the germline V gene, CDR1 is DFQATT and CDR2 is SNEGSKA (reference sequence). Trimming cost V 6 bases and J 3 bases; bases outside gene matches: 7. The CDR3 covers 14 residues. The DNA of the CDR3 is TGCAGTGCAAAGGAGGGACTAGCAACAGATACGCAGTATTTT. Protein sequence: CSAKEGLATDTQYF.

This clonotype has a handful of counts. This chain links TRBV4-1 with TRBJ2-1; 9 nucleotides agree with TRBD2. CDR3 length: 16 amino acids. J lost 7 bases, V lost 1 base, and 8 bases had no gene match. CDR1 and CDR2 (germline): MGHRA, YSYEKL. As DNA, the CDR3 is TGCGCCAGCAGCCAAGTAGTAGCGGGGGCGAGGAATGAGCAGTTCTTC. Its protein product is CASSQVVAGARNEQFF.

This clonotype was counted a few times. The rearrangement links TRBV6-1 to TRBJ2-5, with TRBD1 identical over 9 bases. Trimming took 4 bases from V and 7 from J; bases not matched to a gene: 7. Germline assignment: CDR1 MNHNS and CDR2 SASEGT. This CDR3 spans 14 amino acids. CDR3 coding DNA: TGTGCCAGCAGTGGACGGACAGGGGTCGGGACCCAGTACTTC. Its protein is CASSGRTGVGTQYF.

This clonotype was seen only a few times. The chain has TRBV5-1 and TRBJ2-5; 9 bases are a match to TRBD2. The J segment lost 5 bases and the V segment lost 4 bases, leaving 9 bases of the junction unmatched. The CDR3 length is 15 residues. CDR1 is SGHRS and CDR2 is YFSETQ in the germline V gene. CDR3 bases: TGCGCCAGCAGCACCCAAGCGGGGGGTGTCGAGACCCAGTACTTC. Protein: CASSTQAGGVETQYF.

This clonotype has a handful of counts. The V call is TRBV20-1, the J call TRBJ1-5, with D possibly TRBD1 on 5 matching bases. Per germline, CDR1 DFQATT and CDR2 SNEGSKA (reference sequence). The CDR3 is 14 residues long. With 3 bases removed from V and 7 bases from J, the gap between germline ends came to 16 bases. The CDR3 is CSASPLQGFQPQHF. Written as DNA, the CDR3 is TGCAGTGCTAGCCCCCTGCAGGGTTTCCAGCCCCAGCATTTT.

In the case of this clonotype: This could be a read error, since a much larger clone is one nucleotide away. The chain carries TRBV11-1 and TRBJ2-1; possibly TRBD1 for D (6 bases). The length of the CDR3 is 15 residues. Germline V CDR1 and CDR2: SGHAT, FQDESV (reference sequence). This CDR3 is CASSFSRGSYDEQFF. As DNA, the CDR3 is TGTGCCAGCAGCTTCTCCAGGGGCTCCTACGATGAGCAGTTCTTC.

The CDR3 DNA reads as TGTGCCAGCACCGATCAGGGTTCCTCTGGGGCCAACGTCCTGACTTTC. The encoded protein is CASTDQGSSGANVLTF. The V and J genes are TRBV6-1 and TRBJ2-6; D is possibly TRBD1 (5 bases). The CDR3 sequence is 16 residues long. V was cut by 7 bases and J by 0 bases, with 13 bases left in between. Germline assignment: CDR1 MNHNS and CDR2 SASEGT.

This clonotype was recorded at least ten times. The gene calls are TRBV27 and TRBJ2-3; the D gene is possibly TRBD2 (6 bases). CDR3 length: 13 amino acids. V was pared by 3 bases and J by 3 bases, with 7 bases between. Germline lookup yields CDR1 MNHEY and CDR2 SMNVEV (reference sequence). The DNA of the CDR3 is TGTGCCAGCAGTTTCCGGGAGACAGATACGCAGTATTTT. Its protein product is CASSFRETDTQYF.

This chain uses TRBV12-3 or TRBV12-4 with TRBJ2-5, with 7 bases that match TRBD2. Unmatched junction bases numbered 12, after V lost 4 bases and J lost 4 bases. There are 16 residues in the CDR3. CDR3 bases: TGTGCCAGCAGTTCGGGCCACAGCACGGGAGGAGAGACCCAGTACTTC. It yields the protein CASSSGHSTGGETQYF.